Listed below are T cell receptor beta chains from one sample, sequenced in a study of sequential checkpoint blockade in melanoma. Some clones are missing from TCRdb's copy, which holds only in-frame ones; the method was immunoSEQ multiplex PCR. The sample holds about 4,800 clones; roughly 69% are singletons and the top ten take about two thirds. Source: CD8+ T cells sorted from blood (inferred from file names), taken from a patient given nivolumab and ipilimumab in sequence. The origin of the receptors is a human donor with melanoma. Both conserved end residues are part of each CDR3. D genes are given only for firm matches. Only some rows state a clone size, as once, few, many or a class for expanded clones.

clone_size j_call d_call v_call cdr3_nt cdr3_aa
. TRBJ1-4 TRBD1 TRBV14 TGTGCCAGCAGCCGATCCCGGGCAGGGGGCCGGGAAAAACTGTTTTTT CASSRSRAGGREKLFF
. TRBJ1-3 . TRBV13 TGTGCCAGCAGCTTAGACGGGACTGGAAACACCATATATTTT CASSLDGTGNTIYF
. TRBJ2-5 TRBD2 TRBV29-1 TGCAGCGTTGAGGACGGACTAGTTGCGACCCAGTACTTC CSVEDGLVATQYF
large TRBJ1-1 . TRBV19 TGTGCCAGTAGTCAACCACAGGGATCCACTGAAGCTTTCTTT CASSQPQGSTEAFF
. TRBJ2-7 . TRBV27 TGTGCCAGCAGAGACTTAGCTTCCTACGAGCAGTACTTC CASRDLASYEQYF
. TRBJ2-1 . TRBV14 TGTGCCAGCAGCCAAGAGTCAGGGCAGGGTGAGCAGTTCTTC CASSQESGQGEQFF
. TRBJ1-1 . TRBV19 TGTGCCAGTAGTCCGCCGGAGAGAACTGAAGCTTTCTTT CASSPPERTEAFF
. TRBJ1-2 . TRBV6-5 TGTGCCAGCAATAGACAAGGGGGAAAGGATGGCTACACCTTC CASNRQGGKDGYTF
few TRBJ1-5 TRBD1 TRBV19 TGTGCCAGTGCTGTGGGGACAGTTGCGAATCAGCCCCAGCATTTT CASAVGTVANQPQHF
. TRBJ2-2 TRBD2 TRBV4-2 TGTGCCAGCAGCCCTGGGACTAGCGGGGACCCCACCGGGGAGCTGTTTTTT CASSPGTSGDPTGELFF
. TRBJ2-7 TRBD2 TRBV6-6 TGTGCCAGCCAGACCGGGACTAGATCCTACGAGCAGTACTTC CASQTGTRSYEQYF
. TRBJ1-3 TRBD1 TRBV11-2 TGTGCCAGCAGCTTAGGTACAGGGGGCTACACCATATATTTT CASSLGTGGYTIYF
. TRBJ2-7 . TRBV6-5 TGTGCCAGCAGTCAGACTCACTCCTACGAGCAGTACTTC CASSQTHSYEQYF
. TRBJ1-1 . TRBV7-9 TGTGCCAGCAGCTTAGGCTGGACAGTGAACACTGAAGCTTTCTTT CASSLGWTVNTEAFF
. TRBJ2-2 . TRBV29-1 TGCAGCGTTCGACGGGTAACCGGGGAGCTGTTTTTT CSVRRVTGELFF
. TRBJ2-1 . TRBV19 TGTGCCAGTAGTAACCCTGTAGGCGGATACTACAATGAGCAGTTCTTC CASSNPVGGYYNEQFF
. TRBJ2-7 . TRBV19 TGTGCCAGTAGTGACCGGGCTAGCAGCGAGCAGTACTTC CASSDRASSEQYF
. TRBJ1-4 TRBD1 TRBV7-9 TGTGCCAGCAGCTTGGTGACAGGGGTCCCTAATGAAAAACTGTTTTTT CASSLVTGVPNEKLFF
. TRBJ2-1 TRBD2 TRBV13 TGTGCCAGCAGCTCGGGACTAGCAGACAATGAGCAGTTCTTC CASSSGLADNEQFF
. TRBJ2-7 . TRBV19 TGTGCCAGTAGTATAGACCCGGCGGGGTCGTACGAGCAGTACTTC CASSIDPAGSYEQYF
. TRBJ2-7 TRBD1 TRBV4-1 TGCGCCAGCAGCCAAGATCCCGGGACAGCTCCCTACGAGCAGTACTTC CASSQDPGTAPYEQYF
. TRBJ1-2 TRBD1 TRBV11-3 TGTGCCAGCAGCTTGGCAGGGGGCTATCCTAACTATGGCTACACCTTC CASSLAGGYPNYGYTF
. TRBJ2-2 . TRBV28 TGTGCCAGCAGCCCCGTCGATAGGGACTTGAACACCGGGGAGCTGTTTTTT CASSPVDRDLNTGELFF
. TRBJ2-1 . TRBV13 TGTGCCAGCACCATGACAGGAAATCGGGATGAGCAGTTCTTC CASTMTGNRDEQFF
once TRBJ2-1 TRBD2 TRBV30 TGTGCCTGGAGCGAAGGACTAGCGGGGTCGGACTACAATGAGCAGTTCTTC CAWSEGLAGSDYNEQFF
once TRBJ1-5 . TRBV7-9 TGTGCCAGCAGCTCGGGGGGGCAAGGGGTAGGGGCCCAGCATTTT CASSSGGQGVGAQHF
. TRBJ1-2 TRBD1 TRBV4-1 TGCGCCAGCAGCCCGATTCTCGGCAGGGGGCAAAACTATGGCTACACCTTC CASSPILGRGQNYGYTF
. TRBJ2-5 TRBD1 TRBV19 TGTGCCAGTAGTCCCAACCCCTCGACAGGGGGTTGGGAAGAGACCCAGTACTTC CASSPNPSTGGWEETQYF
. TRBJ1-5 . TRBV4-2 TGTGCCAGCAGCCAAGATTATGGGCAGGGTCATCAGCCCCAGCATTTT CASSQDYGQGHQPQHF
. TRBJ1-2 . TRBV27 TGTGCCAGCAGCCATACAGGGCCCGCGGGCTACACCTTC CASSHTGPAGYTF
. TRBJ2-7 . TRBV5-4 TGTGCCAGCAGCTTGGGGGCGACAGATGAGCAGTACTTC CASSLGATDEQYF
. TRBJ2-1 TRBD1 TRBV6-4 TGTGCCAGCAGTGACGGACAGGGGGCCGATGAGCAGTTCTTC CASSDGQGADEQFF
. TRBJ1-6 . TRBV4-2 TGTGCCAGCAGCCAAGAGGTGACAGCAGATAATTCACCCCTCCACTTT CASSQEVTADNSPLHF
. TRBJ2-7 TRBD2 TRBV5-8 TGTGCCAGCAGCTTCCAGCGGGAACCCTACGAGCAGTACTTC CASSFQREPYEQYF
. TRBJ2-7 TRBD1 TRBV28 TGTGCCAGCACAGAGACAGGGATCGAGCAGTACTTC CASTETGIEQYF
. TRBJ1-3 . TRBV29-1 TGCAGCGTTATCGGACCCGGGGACACCATATATTTT CSVIGPGDTIYF
. TRBJ2-2 . TRBV5-4 TGTGCCAGCAGCTCAGTAACAGGGAACACCGGGGAGCTGTTTTTT CASSSVTGNTGELFF
. TRBJ2-2 TRBD1 TRBV30 TGTGCCTGGAGTGTTCCGGACAGGGACACCGGGGAGCTGTTTTTT CAWSVPDRDTGELFF
. TRBJ2-5 . TRBV5-6 TGTGCCAGCAGCTTTGATGTGGGAGCCGGAGAGACCCAGTACTTC CASSFDVGAGETQYF
. TRBJ1-1 . TRBV19 TGTGCCAGTAGTCCTCGATTAACAGTAATCCACACTGAAGCTTTCTTT CASSPRLTVIHTEAFF
. TRBJ1-1 . TRBV19 TGTGCCAGTACGGCGGCTTGGGTTAACACTGAAGCTTTCTTT CASTAAWVNTEAFF
. TRBJ2-5 TRBD2 TRBV4-3 TGCGCCAGCAGCCAAGTTTTGGCGGGAGCTGACGGGGAGACCCAGTACTTC CASSQVLAGADGETQYF